This T cell receptor beta chain was profiled in a study of STAT5B mutations in CD4+ large granular lymphocyte leukemia. Overall study results and limits: No patients shared main leukemic clonotypes, though about 25% appeared at low frequency elsewhere. The CD4+ versus CD8+ T-LGLL clonality difference may reflect limited sample size.

With respect to this clone: What it recognizes is unknown.

Sequencing used immunoSEQ multiplex PCR; TCRdb keeps in-frame clones, though not all of them. Of about 36,000 clones in the sample, more than 70% were seen once. The sequencing input was CD4+ T cells from blood buffy coats. The TCR originated in a human donor in good health.

CDR3 in amino acids: CASSEDYSALYEQYF. CDR3 DNA: TGCGCCAGCAGCGAGGACTATTCTGCCTTATACGAGCAGTACTTC. The rearrangement uses TRBV5-1 and TRBJ2-7; maybe TRBD2 (6 bases). Trimming removed 4 bases from V and 4 bases from J, with 18 bases in between. The V gene's germline CDR1 is SGHRS and CDR2 YFSETQ. This CDR3 spans 15 amino acids.